This T cell receptor beta chain was documented in a study of blood T cell repertoires in COVID-19. Study-level background: T cells, B-cell-depleted T cells, or PBMCs supplied cDNA or gDNA.

Assay: immunoSEQ multiplex PCR; the TCRdb copy retains only in-frame clones and omits some. The repertoire holds roughly 250,000 clones, with roughly 86% as singletons. The CDR3 totals 12 residues. V lost 1 base and J 15 bases, leaving 13 bases between the germline ends. Germline-derived CDR1 and CDR2 are SGHVS and FQNEAQ. Sequencing was done on a sample of peripheral blood. The gene calls are TRBV7-8 and TRBJ2-4, with TRBD2 as a possible D gene (6 bases). This sequence was found in a woman in her twenties or thirties with acute or convalescent COVID-19. The CDR3 sequence is CASSLGLGGRYF. CDR3 nucleotide sequence: TGTGCCAGCAGCTTAGGACTAGGAGGAAGGTACTTC.